The rows below give T cell receptor beta chains drawn from one sample of a study of tumor-infiltrating lymphocytes in oesophageal squamous cell carcinoma. TCRdb called the PCR reads again in MiXCR, with one record for every CDR3 protein. The sample contains about 16,000 distinct CDR3 sequences, roughly 53% of which appear only once. Sequencing was performed on esophageal tumor tissue. These receptors were taken from a male donor with esophageal squamous cell carcinoma. The CDR3 runs from the conserved cysteine through the conserved F or W. D genes are given only for firm matches. Clone sizes are given selectively: once, few, many, or a class where the clone is expanded.

d_gene,abundance,j_gene,v_gene,CDR3aa,CDR3nt
-,-,TRBJ2-3,TRBV7-2,CASSFYVSSLSTDTQYF,TGTGCCAGCAGCTTTTACGTCAGCTCTCTCAGCACAGATACGCAGTATTTT
-,-,TRBJ2-1,TRBV7-2,CASSLARNEQFF,TGTGCCAGCAGCTTAGCTCGCAATGAGCAGTTCTTC
TRBD1,many,TRBJ2-3,TRBV12-3/TRBV12-4,CASNSDRGRDTQYF,TGTGCCAGCAACTCGGACAGGGGGAGGGATACGCAGTATTTT
TRBD1,-,TRBJ2-7,TRBV7-2,CASSLSDRAEQYF,TGTGCCAGCAGTCTCAGCGACAGGGCCGAGCAGTACTTC
TRBD2,-,TRBJ2-7,TRBV7-6,CASSLPSGSLGEQYF,TGTGCCAGCAGCTTACCCAGCGGGAGCTTGGGCGAGCAGTACTTC
-,-,TRBJ2-1,TRBV27,CASSLGAVSYNEQFF,TGTGCCAGCAGTTTAGGGGCGGTATCCTACAATGAGCAGTTCTTC
TRBD1,few,TRBJ2-7,TRBV7-2,CASSLITGQAYEQYF,TGTGCCAGCAGCCTAATTACGGGACAGGCCTACGAGCAGTACTTC
TRBD2,-,TRBJ2-5,TRBV7-9,CASSLASGSGGGTQYF,TGTGCCAGCAGCTTAGCGAGCGGGAGCGGAGGGGGGACCCAGTACTTC
-,-,TRBJ2-7,TRBV11-2,CASRDVTDTQYF,TGTGCCAGCAGAGATGTAACAGATACGCAGTACTTC
TRBD2,-,TRBJ2-7,TRBV7-2,CASSLRLAGSYEQYF,TGTGCCAGCAGCTTAAGACTAGCGGGATCCTACGAGCAGTACTTC
TRBD2,-,TRBJ2-1,TRBV6-6,CASRLLGPGTRGTNEQFF,TGTGCCAGCAGATTACTGGGGCCCGGGACTAGAGGTACCAATGAGCAGTTCTTC
TRBD2,-,TRBJ2-2,TRBV7-3,CASSSTGGLAIGELFF,TGTGCCAGCAGCTCAACCGGGGGACTAGCGATCGGGGAGCTGTTTTTT
-,-,TRBJ2-3,TRBV7-4,CASSSPGSSTDTQYF,TGTGCCAGCAGCTCACCCGGGTCTAGCACAGATACGCAGTATTTT
TRBD1,-,TRBJ2-1,TRBV7-3,CASSLSPLTGLREQFF,TGTGCCAGCAGCTTATCCCCCTTGACAGGGCTTCGGGAGCAGTTCTTC
-,-,TRBJ2-7,TRBV7-8,CASSSQEGLEQYF,TGTGCCAGCAGCTCCCAGGAGGGTTTGGAGCAGTACTTC
TRBD1,-,TRBJ2-3,TRBV7-2,CASSLLQGGTGELYF,TGTGCCAGCAGCTTATTACAGGGGGGTACCGGGGAGCTGTATTTT
TRBD2,many,TRBJ2-3,TRBV9,CASSDGLAGGRTDTQYF,TGTGCCAGCAGCGACGGACTAGCGGGAGGGAGGACAGATACGCAGTATTTT
TRBD1,-,TRBJ1-2,TRBV7-2,CASSLRTGTAGYGYTF,TGTGCCAGCAGCTTACGCACAGGGACAGCGGGCTATGGCTACACCTTC
-,-,TRBJ2-7,TRBV7-2,CASSPSVDVAQYF,TGTGCCAGCAGCCCGTCCGTAGACGTCGCGCAGTACTTC
TRBD2,-,TRBJ2-7,TRBV6-6,CASITRGSSYEQYF,TGTGCCAGCATCACCCGCGGGAGCTCCTACGAGCAGTACTTC
TRBD1,few,TRBJ2-6,TRBV3-1,CASSQAGTGGDGANVLTF,TGTGCCAGCAGCCAAGCCGGGACAGGGGGCGATGGGGCCAACGTCCTGACTTTC
-,-,TRBJ1-6,TRBV7-6,CASSRGQLETQFF,TGTGCCAGCAGCCGAGGACAGTTAGAGACCCAGTTCTTT
TRBD2,-,TRBJ2-3,TRBV7-2,CASRRTSGRRTDTQYF,TGTGCCAGCAGGCGGACTAGCGGGAGACGTACAGATACGCAGTATTTT
-,-,TRBJ2-5,TRBV28,CASRPYNGEVETQYF,TGTGCCAGCAGGCCTTACAACGGGGAGGTAGAGACCCAGTACTTC
TRBD1,-,TRBJ1-2,TRBV11-2,CASSRDRGVYGYTF,TGTGCCAGCAGTCGGGACAGGGGGGTTTATGGCTACACCTTC
TRBD2,medium-sized,TRBJ2-5,TRBV15,CATSGLAGETQYF,TGTGCCACCTCGGGACTAGCGGGAGAGACCCAGTACTTC
TRBD1,-,TRBJ1-5,TRBV27,CASSLRQGNQPQHF,TGTGCCAGCAGTTTAAGACAGGGTAATCAGCCCCAGCATTTT
-,-,TRBJ1-6,TRBV7-6,CASSFDNSPLHF,TGTGCCAGCAGCTTTGATAATTCACCCCTCCACTTT
-,few,TRBJ1-1,TRBV19,CASSITRQAPEAFF,TGTGCCAGTAGTATAACCCGGCAGGCCCCTGAAGCTTTCTTT
-,few,TRBJ2-5,TRBV12-3/TRBV12-4,CASSFEETQYF,TGTGCCAGCAGTTTCGAAGAGACCCAGTACTTC
-,-,TRBJ1-1,TRBV5-1,CASSLQGTEAFF,TGCGCCAGCAGCTTGCAGGGGACTGAAGCTTTCTTT
-,-,TRBJ2-4,TRBV6-1,CATQKGEITDTQYF,TGTGCCACCCAAAAGGGGGAGATCACAGATACGCAGTACTTC
TRBD1,large,TRBJ1-1,TRBV7-3,CASSPTGGTEAFF,TGTGCCAGCAGCCCTACAGGGGGCACTGAAGCTTTCTTT
-,-,TRBJ2-7,TRBV7-2,CASSLPGEPHEQYF,TGTGCCAGCAGCCTACCGGGAGAACCCCACGAGCAGTACTTC
-,-,TRBJ2-1,TRBV19,CASSIDGSSYNEQFF,TGTGCCAGTAGTATAGACGGGAGCTCCTACAATGAGCAGTTCTTC
TRBD1,-,TRBJ2-7,TRBV28,CASSLFVGQGTYEQYF,TGTGCCAGCAGTTTATTTGTGGGACAGGGGACCTACGAGCAGTACTTC
-,-,TRBJ2-5,TRBV7-2,CASSLGDWQRYF,TGTGCCAGCAGCTTAGGCGACTGGCAGCGGTACTTC
TRBD1,-,TRBJ2-5,TRBV28,CASRMTGMWRETQYF,TGTGCCAGCAGGATGACAGGGATGTGGCGAGAGACCCAGTACTTC
TRBD2,few,TRBJ2-5,TRBV12-3/TRBV12-4,CASSLFSGSTYNEQYF,TGTGCCAGCAGTTTATTTAGCGGGAGTACCTACAATGAGCAGTACTTC
-,-,TRBJ2-7,TRBV7-6,CASSPSGAKGEQYF,TGTGCCAGCAGCCCCTCTGGCGCTAAGGGCGAGCAGTACTTC
TRBD2,few,TRBJ2-3,TRBV7-3,CAKERGLPTDTQYF,TGTGCCAAAGAGCGGGGCCTACCCACAGATACGCAGTATTTT
-,once,TRBJ2-1,TRBV7-2,CASSLGRHNEQFF,TGTGCCAGCAGCTTAGGAAGACACAATGAGCAGTTCTTC
-,few,TRBJ2-5,TRBV28,CASSPLLKSQETQYF,TGTGCCAGCAGTCCCCTCCTTAAGTCCCAAGAGACCCAGTACTTC
-,-,TRBJ1-5,TRBV18,CASRGGNQPQHF,TGTGCCAGCCGCGGGGGCAATCAGCCCCAGCATTTT
TRBD2,-,TRBJ2-7,TRBV7-4,CASSADLADPYNEQYF,TGTGCCAGCAGCGCCGACCTAGCGGACCCCTACAATGAGCAGTACTTC
-,-,TRBJ2-7,TRBV12-3/TRBV12-4,CASSLGQWQYF,TGTGCCAGCAGTTTAGGGCAATGGCAGTACTTC
-,many,TRBJ2-6,TRBV6-2/TRBV6-3,CASSYRAGTRDNSPLHF,TGTGCCAGCAGTTACCGCGCCGGGACGAGAGATAATTCACCCCTCCACTTC
TRBD1,-,TRBJ2-3,TRBV6-5,CASSFRDRRAGTQYF,TGTGCCAGCAGTTTCCGGGACAGACGGGCCGGTACGCAGTATTTT
-,-,TRBJ1-1,TRBV6-5,CASSYSFRVDTEAFF,TGTGCCAGCAGTTACTCGTTCAGGGTTGACACTGAAGCTTTCTTT
-,once,TRBJ1-3,TRBV7-2,CASSPGAGGISSGNTIYF,TGTGCCAGCAGCCCCGGCGCTGGGGGAATTTCCTCTGGAAACACCATATATTTT
-,once,TRBJ2-3,TRBV6-8,CASSLRTPTDTQYF,TGTGCCAGCAGTTTACGGACCCCGACAGATACGCAGTATTTT
-,-,TRBJ2-5,TRBV7-2,CASSLAVRAGETQYF,TGTGCCAGCAGCCTAGCCGTGAGGGCCGGTGAGACCCAGTACTTC
-,-,TRBJ2-7,TRBV9,CASSVAGDDLKQYF,TGTGCCAGCAGCGTAGCTGGTGACGATTTAAAGCAGTACTTC
-,few,TRBJ1-6,TRBV7-2,CASSLAGPTRTWVYEQYF,TGTGCCAGCAGCTTAGCAGGGCCAACCAGGACATGGGTTTACGAGCAGTACTTT
-,-,TRBJ2-2,TRBV7-2,CASSPARGVVGELFF,TGTGCCAGCAGCCCGGCCAGGGGGGTAGTCGGGGAGCTGTTTTTT